This passage covers 18 T cell receptor beta chains from one sample sequenced in a study of cytomegalovirus exposure and HLA in healthy donors. With 60 Vbeta and 13 Jbeta primers, the PCR was carried out. The protocol was immunoSEQ multiplex PCR, while the TCRdb copy is restricted to in-frame clones and leaves out a portion. The sample contains under 80,000 clones, 65% to 70% of which appear only once. Sequences were obtained from PBMCs. These receptor sequences come from a woman aged 30 to 39 in good health and CMV-seronegative.

CDR3 sequence: CASSPRGGSYTF. CDR3 nucleotides: TGTGCCAGCAGCCCCAGGGGTGGTAGCTACACCTTC. The chain recombines TRBV9 with TRBJ1-2, with D possibly being TRBD1 (6 bases). Trimming left V 4 bases short and J 9 bases short, with 13 bases between. The CDR3 runs to 12 residues. CDR1 is SGDLS and CDR2 is YYNGEE in the germline V gene.

The chain carries TRBV4-1 and TRBJ2-3; 7 bases fit TRBD2. The CDR3 length is 15 residues. V was pared by 3 bases and J by 2 bases, with 5 bases of the junction left unmatched. Germline V gene lookup returns CDR1 MGHRA and CDR2 YSYEKL. Here the CDR3 reads CASSQNSGYTDTQYF. The CDR3 DNA reads TGCGCCAGCAGCCAGAATAGCGGGTACACAGATACGCAGTATTTT.

The chain carries TRBV18 and TRBJ1-4, with no clear D. Germline CDR1 KGHSH, CDR2 LQKENI. This CDR3 has 13 amino acids. The V gene lost 5 bases and the J gene lost 7 bases, with 11 bases spanning the gap. In DNA, the CDR3 is TGTGCCAGCTCAAGAGATAGTAGTGAAAAACTGTTTTTT. Protein product: CASSRDSSEKLFF. Full variable domain (outside the CDR3, taken from reference TRBV18 and TRBJ1-4): NAGVMQNPRHLVRRRGQEARLRCSPMKGHSHVYWYRQLPEEGLKFMVYLQKENIIDESGMPKERFSAEFPKEGPSILRIQQVVRGDSAAYFCASSRDSSEKLFFGSGTQLSVL.

This clone was detected only a few times. The J gene is TRBJ2-3, the V gene TRBV5-1, with D unclear. Trimming removed 0 bases at V and 0 bases at J, with 5 bases between. Looked up from germline, CDR1 is SGHRS and CDR2 is YFSETQ. The CDR3 length is 14 residues. The CDR3 region is CASSLDLSTDTQYF. The CDR3 DNA is TGCGCCAGCAGCTTGGACCTAAGCACAGATACGCAGTATTTT.

CDR3 sequence: CASSLVRGTEAFF. In DNA, the CDR3 is TGTGCCAGCAGCTTAGTACGGGGCACTGAAGCTTTCTTT. This chain connects TRBV7-9 to TRBJ1-1, with D unresolved. This CDR3 is built from 13 residues. V shed 1 base and J shed 4 bases, with 7 bases lying between them. Germline-derived CDR1 and CDR2 are SEHNR and FQNEAQ (reference sequence).

This chain connects TRBV6-1 to TRBJ2-2; 8 bases are shared with TRBD2. V lost 5 bases to trimming and J lost 6 bases; unmatched junction nucleotides: 11. Germline V gene sequence: CDR1 MNHNS, CDR2 SASEGT. The CDR3 is 16 amino acids. Here the CDR3 DNA reads TGTGCCAGCAGTCAAGACCGACTAGCGCGACCCGGGGAGCTGTTTTTT. Residues: CASSQDRLARPGELFF.

Note on this clone: Its ends do not fully match the called genes, so a read error is possible. The chain has TRBV6-5 and TRBJ2-5, with a possible D match to TRBD1 (6 bases). Germline V gives CDR1 MNHEY, CDR2 SVGAGI. This CDR3 spans 14 amino acids. The chain's CDR3 is CASSHENLQGRQYF. Here the CDR3 DNA reads TGCGCCAGCAGTCACGAAAACTTACAGGGTAGACAGTACTTC.

The chain has TRBV10-3 and TRBJ2-7; 8 bases line up with TRBD2. This CDR3 contains 15 residues. Trimming at V came to 3 bases and at J to 0 bases, leaving 4 bases not matched to a gene. Germline-derived CDR1 and CDR2 are ENHRY and SYGVKD. The CDR3 nucleotides read TGTGCCATCAGTGATTGGCGGGGGGTCTCCTACGAGCAGTACTTC. It is translated as CAISDWRGVSYEQYF.

The chain uses TRBV18 and TRBJ1-2; TRBD1 matches 7 bases. Germline V gene data show CDR1 as KGHSH and CDR2 as LQKENI. Trimming removed 2 bases from V and 2 bases from J; junction bases left unmatched: 2. The CDR3 totals 14 residues. The CDR3 region has the DNA TGTGCCAGCTCACCAGGCAGGGGGAACTATGGCTACACCTTC. This encodes CASSPGRGNYGYTF.

J is TRBJ2-5 and V is TRBV28; D call uncertain. This CDR3 is built from 12 residues. The ends were cut back, 6 bases at V and 4 bases at J, with 9 bases in the middle. From germline, CDR1 is MDHEN and CDR2 SYDVKM. The CDR3 loop reads CASRRGLETQYF. For the CDR3, the DNA is TGTGCCAGCAGACGAGGATTAGAGACCCAGTACTTC. Complete variable domain (other parts from reference TRBV28 and TRBJ2-5): DVKVTQSSRYLVKRTGEKVFLECVQDMDHENMFWYRQDPGLGLRLIYFSYDVKMKEKGDIPEGYSVSREKKERFSLILESASTNQTSMYLCASRRGLETQYFGPGTRLLVL.

CDR3 amino acids: CASSLVLSVGSYNEQFF. The CDR3 DNA reads TGTGCCAGCAGCTTAGTCCTATCGGTCGGCTCCTACAATGAGCAGTTCTTC. The J gene is TRBJ2-1, the V gene TRBV7-9; no definite D call. Germline CDR1 reads SEHNR; CDR2 reads FQNEAQ (reference sequence). The CDR3 has 17 amino acids. V dropped 1 base and J dropped 0 bases, with 13 bases sitting between them.

This clone occurred a few times. The junction differs from germline at one of its ends, possibly a read error. The genes are TRBV10-3 and TRBJ2-7, with 7 bases lining up with TRBD2. The CDR3 is 15 residues long. Germline V CDR1 and CDR2: ENHRY, SYGVKD. The CDR3 here is CASSYGAGLPYEQYF. The CDR3 nucleotides are TGTGCCAGCAGTTACGGGGCGGGACTACCTTACGAGCAGTACTTC.

The V and J genes are TRBV6-6 and TRBJ1-2, with D perhaps TRBD1 (5 bases). The CDR3 length is 14 residues. V was cut by 2 bases and J by 3 bases, with 10 bases left in between. CDR1 and CDR2 from the germline V gene are MNHNY and SVGAGI (reference sequence). CDR3 sequence: CASSYGTADYGYTF. The CDR3 bases are TGTGCCAGCAGTTACGGGACTGCCGACTATGGCTACACCTTC.

This chain connects TRBV19 to TRBJ1-5, with 10 bases identical to TRBD1. The CDR3 has 14 amino acids. The junction had 4 bases not matched to a gene; V was cut back by 5 bases and J by 6 bases. Germline CDR1 is LNHDA and CDR2 is SQIVND (reference sequence). CDR3 sequence: CASSAWDRGQPQHF. As DNA, the CDR3 is TGTGCCAGTAGTGCCTGGGACAGGGGTCAGCCCCAGCATTTT.

This clone was observed a handful of times. V gene TRBV29-1 combines with J gene TRBJ1-1; no definite D call. Germline assignment: CDR1 SQVTM and CDR2 ANQGSEA. V gave up 5 bases and J gave up 1 base, with 11 bases separating them. The CDR3 is 13 residues long. CDR3 in amino acids: CSVPREANTEAFF. CDR3 DNA sequence: TGCAGCGTTCCTCGAGAGGCGAACACTGAAGCTTTCTTT.

This rearrangement joins TRBV9 to TRBJ2-1, with TRBD1 matching 9 bases. There are 14 residues in the CDR3. Trimming took 3 bases from V and 10 from J; bases not matched to a gene: 8. Germline CDR1 SGDLS, CDR2 YYNGEE. The CDR3 protein is CASSARTGVREQFF. The CDR3 nucleotides read TGTGCCAGCAGCGCTCGGACAGGGGTCCGGGAGCAGTTCTTC.

This clone has just one count. The CDR3 loop reads CASKGGAAYSNQPQHF. CDR3 nucleotides: TGTGCCAGTAAAGGAGGGGCAGCTTATAGCAATCAGCCCCAGCATTTT. The chain employs TRBV19 and TRBJ1-5; tentatively, D is TRBD1 (5 bases). V was clipped by 7 bases and J by 0 bases, with 16 bases between them. CDR3 length equals 16 residues. Per the germline V gene, CDR1 is LNHDA and CDR2 is SQIVND (reference sequence).

The V and J genes are TRBV11-3 and TRBJ2-5, with a possible D match to TRBD2 (7 bases). With 4 bases removed from V and 9 bases from J, the gap between germline ends came to 15 bases. The CDR3 sequence is 13 residues long. Germline lookup yields CDR1 SGHNT and CDR2 YENEEA. DNA for the CDR3: TGTGCCAGCAGCTCCAGCCAAGGGGGGGCCCAGTACTTC. The encoded protein is CASSSSQGGAQYF.